Sequencing of this T cell receptor (beta chain) was carried out in a study of shared clonotypes between healthy human individuals. Comments on this clone: Its specificity is not known.

Per germline, CDR1 SEHNR and CDR2 FQNEAQ (reference sequence). The CDR3 is 13 amino acids. V lost 5 bases and J 0 bases, leaving 6 bases between the germline ends. Study-wide findings and caveats: Researchers found naive subsets generally carried larger estimated richness than memory subsets.

The naive CD8 population came from CD45RO-negative cells selected for CCR7, without terminally differentiated effector memory CD45RA+ cells. Participating donors were healthy, HIV-negative adults free of recent acute infections or vaccinations. Every immunoSEQ plate was one replicate of a subset's evenly spread DNA. This table comes from immunoSEQ multiplex PCR, and its TCRdb copy is limited to in-frame clones, with some not included. The sample has fewer than 1 million clones, roughly 96% seen once. Specimen: naive CD8+ T cells sorted from blood. V and J are TRBV7-9 and TRBJ2-3; D remains ambiguous. This TCR was recovered from a young man in good health. The CDR3 is CASSPGSTDTQYF. The CDR3 DNA follows: TGTGCCAGCAGCCCTGGTAGCACAGATACGCAGTATTTT.